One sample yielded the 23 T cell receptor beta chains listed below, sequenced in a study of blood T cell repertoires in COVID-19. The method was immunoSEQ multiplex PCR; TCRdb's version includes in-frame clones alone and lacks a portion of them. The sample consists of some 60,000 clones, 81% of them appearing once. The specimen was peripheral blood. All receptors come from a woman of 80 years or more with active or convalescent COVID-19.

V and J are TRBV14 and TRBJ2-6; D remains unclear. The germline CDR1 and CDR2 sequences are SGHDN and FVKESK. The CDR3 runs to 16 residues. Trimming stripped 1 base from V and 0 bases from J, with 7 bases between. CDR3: CASSQVFRSGANVLTF. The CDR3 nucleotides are TGTGCCAGCAGCCAAGTATTCCGCTCTGGGGCCAACGTCCTGACTTTC.

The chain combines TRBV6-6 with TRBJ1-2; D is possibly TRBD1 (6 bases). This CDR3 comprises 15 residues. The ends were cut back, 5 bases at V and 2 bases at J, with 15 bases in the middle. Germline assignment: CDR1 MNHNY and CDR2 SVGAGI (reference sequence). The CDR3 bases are TGTGCCAGCAGTATCCCAGGGGACAAAAACTATGGCTACACCTTC. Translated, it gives CASSIPGDKNYGYTF.

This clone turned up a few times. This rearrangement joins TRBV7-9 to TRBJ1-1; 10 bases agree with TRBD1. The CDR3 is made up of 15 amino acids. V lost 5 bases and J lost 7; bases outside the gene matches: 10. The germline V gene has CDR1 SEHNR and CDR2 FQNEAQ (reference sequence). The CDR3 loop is CASSAPGQGIGEAFF. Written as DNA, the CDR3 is TGTGCCAGCAGCGCCCCGGGACAGGGGATAGGTGAAGCTTTCTTT.

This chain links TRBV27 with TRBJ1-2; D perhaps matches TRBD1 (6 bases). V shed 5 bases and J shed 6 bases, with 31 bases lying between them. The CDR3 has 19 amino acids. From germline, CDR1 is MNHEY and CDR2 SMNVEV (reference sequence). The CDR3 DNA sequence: TGTGCCAGCAGTCTCAGAGGTTTGAAACTTACAGGGCGGATAGATGGCTACACCTTC. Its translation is CASSLRGLKLTGRIDGYTF.

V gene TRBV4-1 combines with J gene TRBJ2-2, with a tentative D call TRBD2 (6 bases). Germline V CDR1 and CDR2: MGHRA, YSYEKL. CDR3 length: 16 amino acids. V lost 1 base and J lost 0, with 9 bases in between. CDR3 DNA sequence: TGCGCCAGCAGCCAAGCGGTAGCGGCGAACACCGGGGAGCTGTTTTTT. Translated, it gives CASSQAVAANTGELFF.

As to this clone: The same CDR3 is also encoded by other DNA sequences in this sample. This CDR3 reads CASSPSGNQPQHF. CDR3 sequence (DNA): TGTGCCAGCTCACCATCAGGCAATCAGCCCCAGCATTTT. V usage is TRBV18 and J usage is TRBJ1-5; no reliable D call. The CDR3 spans 13 residues. V lost 2 bases and J lost 2, with 4 bases in between. CDR1 is KGHSH, CDR2 LQKENI, per germline.

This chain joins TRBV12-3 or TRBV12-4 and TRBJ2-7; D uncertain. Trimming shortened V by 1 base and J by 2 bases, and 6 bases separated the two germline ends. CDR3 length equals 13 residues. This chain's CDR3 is CASSLGSTYEQYF. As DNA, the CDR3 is TGTGCCAGCAGTTTAGGGTCTACCTACGAGCAGTACTTC.

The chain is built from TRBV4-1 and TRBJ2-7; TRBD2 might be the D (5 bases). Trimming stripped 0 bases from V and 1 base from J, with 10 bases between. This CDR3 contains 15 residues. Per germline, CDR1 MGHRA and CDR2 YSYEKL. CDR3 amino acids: CASSQDLRGSYEQYF. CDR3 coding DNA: TGCGCCAGCAGCCAAGATTTACGGGGATCCTACGAGCAGTACTTC.

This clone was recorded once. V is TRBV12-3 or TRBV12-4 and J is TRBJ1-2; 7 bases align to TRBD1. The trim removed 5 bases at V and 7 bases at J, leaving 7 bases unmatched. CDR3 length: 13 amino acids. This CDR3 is CASSTGTVSGYTF. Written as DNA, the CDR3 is TGTGCCAGCAGTACGGGGACAGTGAGTGGCTACACCTTC.

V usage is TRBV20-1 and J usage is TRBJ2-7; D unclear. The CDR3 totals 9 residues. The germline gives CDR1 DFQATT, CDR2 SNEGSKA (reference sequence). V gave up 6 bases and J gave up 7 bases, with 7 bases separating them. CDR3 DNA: TGCAGTGCCCACTCGGAGCAGTACTTC. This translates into CSAHSEQYF.

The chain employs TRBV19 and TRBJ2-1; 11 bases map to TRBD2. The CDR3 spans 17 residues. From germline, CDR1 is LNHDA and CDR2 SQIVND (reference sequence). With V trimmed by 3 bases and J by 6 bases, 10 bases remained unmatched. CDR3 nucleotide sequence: TGTGCCAGTAGTATTCTCCTTAGCGGGGGGGCCCGCAATGAGCAGTTCTTC. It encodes CASSILLSGGARNEQFF. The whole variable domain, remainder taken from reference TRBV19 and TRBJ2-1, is DGGITQSPKYLFRKEGQNVTLSCEQNLNHDAMYWYRQDPGQGLRLIYYSQIVNDFQKGDIAEGYSVSREKKESFPLTVTSAQKNPTAFYLCASSILLSGGARNEQFFGPGTRLTVL.

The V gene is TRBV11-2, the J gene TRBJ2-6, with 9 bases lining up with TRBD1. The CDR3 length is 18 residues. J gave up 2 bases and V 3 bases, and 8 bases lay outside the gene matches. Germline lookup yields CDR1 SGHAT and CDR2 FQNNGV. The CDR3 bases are TGTGCCAGCAGCTTCCCCGGGACAGGGTCCCCTGGGGCCAACGTCCTGACTTTC. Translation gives CASSFPGTGSPGANVLTF.

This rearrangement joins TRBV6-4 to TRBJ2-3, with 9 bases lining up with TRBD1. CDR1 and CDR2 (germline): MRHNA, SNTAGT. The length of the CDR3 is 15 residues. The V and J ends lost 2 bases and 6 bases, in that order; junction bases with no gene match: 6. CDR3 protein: CASSDPGQGTDTQYF. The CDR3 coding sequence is TGTGCCAGCAGTGACCCGGGACAGGGTACGGATACGCAGTATTTT.

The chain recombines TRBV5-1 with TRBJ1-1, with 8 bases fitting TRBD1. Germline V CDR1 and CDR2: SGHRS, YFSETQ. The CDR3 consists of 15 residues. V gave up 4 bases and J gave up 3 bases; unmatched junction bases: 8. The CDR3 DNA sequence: TGCGCCAGCAGCCCGGGGACAGGTTGGGACACTGAAGCTTTCTTT. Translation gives CASSPGTGWDTEAFF.

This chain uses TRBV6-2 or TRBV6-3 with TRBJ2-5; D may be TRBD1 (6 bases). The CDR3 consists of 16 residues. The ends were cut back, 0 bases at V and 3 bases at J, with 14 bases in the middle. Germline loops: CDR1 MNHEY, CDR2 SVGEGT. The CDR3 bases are TGTGCCAGCAGTTACTCGATCGGGGACACAGAAGAGACCCAGTACTTC. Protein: CASSYSIGDTEETQYF.

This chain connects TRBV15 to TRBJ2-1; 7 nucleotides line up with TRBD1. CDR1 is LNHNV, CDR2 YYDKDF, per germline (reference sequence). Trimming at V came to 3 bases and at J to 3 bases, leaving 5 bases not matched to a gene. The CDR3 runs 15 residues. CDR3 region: CATSSLGTDYNEQFF. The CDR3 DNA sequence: TGTGCCACCAGCAGTCTAGGGACAGACTACAATGAGCAGTTCTTC.

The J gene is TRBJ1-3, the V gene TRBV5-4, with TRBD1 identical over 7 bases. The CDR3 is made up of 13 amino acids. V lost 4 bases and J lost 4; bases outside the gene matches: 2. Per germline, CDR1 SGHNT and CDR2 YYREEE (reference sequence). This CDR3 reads CASSMDRGNTIYF. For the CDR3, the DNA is TGTGCCAGCAGCATGGACAGGGGAAACACCATATATTTT.

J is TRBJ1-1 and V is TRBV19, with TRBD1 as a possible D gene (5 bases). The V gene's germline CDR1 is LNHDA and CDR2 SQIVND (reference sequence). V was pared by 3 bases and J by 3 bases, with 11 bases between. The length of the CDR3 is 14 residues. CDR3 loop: CASSISGDYTEAFF. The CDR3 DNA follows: TGTGCCAGTAGTATCTCGGGGGACTACACTGAAGCTTTCTTT.

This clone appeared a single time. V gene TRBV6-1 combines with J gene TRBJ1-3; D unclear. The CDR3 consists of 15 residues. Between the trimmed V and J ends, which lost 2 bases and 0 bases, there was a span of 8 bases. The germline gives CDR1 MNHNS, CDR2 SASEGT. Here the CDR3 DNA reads TGTGCCAGCAGTGAATCGAGCTTCTCTGGAAACACCATATATTTT. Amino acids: CASSESSFSGNTIYF.

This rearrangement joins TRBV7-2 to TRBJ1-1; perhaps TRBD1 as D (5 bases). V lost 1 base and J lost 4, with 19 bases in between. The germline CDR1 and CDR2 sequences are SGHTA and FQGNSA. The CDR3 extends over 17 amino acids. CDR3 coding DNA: TGTGCCAGCAGCTTAGTAACAGGCCTACACGTCGGCACTGAAGCTTTCTTT. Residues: CASSLVTGLHVGTEAFF.

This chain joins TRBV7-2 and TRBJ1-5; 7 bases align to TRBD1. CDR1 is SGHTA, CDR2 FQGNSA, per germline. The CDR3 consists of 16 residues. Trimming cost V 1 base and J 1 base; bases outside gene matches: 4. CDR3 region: CASSLDVTGSNQPQHF. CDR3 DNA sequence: TGTGCCAGCAGCTTAGATGTGACAGGGAGCAATCAGCCCCAGCATTTT.

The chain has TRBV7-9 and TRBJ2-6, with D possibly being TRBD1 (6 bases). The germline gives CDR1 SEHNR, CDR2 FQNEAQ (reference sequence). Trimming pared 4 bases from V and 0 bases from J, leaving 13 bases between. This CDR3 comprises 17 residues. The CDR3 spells CASSSWGRSSGANVLTF. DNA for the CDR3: TGTGCCAGCAGCTCGTGGGGGCGGAGCTCTGGGGCCAACGTCCTGACTTTC.

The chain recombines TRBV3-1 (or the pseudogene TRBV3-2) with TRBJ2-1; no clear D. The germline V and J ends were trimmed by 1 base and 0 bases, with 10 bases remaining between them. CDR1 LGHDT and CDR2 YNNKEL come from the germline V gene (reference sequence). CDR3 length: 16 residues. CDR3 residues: CASSQGRKLSYNEQFF. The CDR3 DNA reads TGTGCCAGCAGCCAAGGTCGAAAACTCTCCTACAATGAGCAGTTCTTC.